This T cell receptor beta chain was sequenced for a study of blood T cells in healthy people across ages. Trimming at V came to 5 bases and at J to 5 bases, leaving 9 bases not matched to a gene. The germline CDR1 and CDR2 sequences are SGHRS and YFSETQ. The CDR3 totals 15 residues. Whole-study results and caveats: Donor CMV status, an unknown factor, possibly confounded changes in expanded clonotypes.

With a J-beta primer mix and a sample-barcoded 5' primer, a second PCR ran about 7 to 12 cycles. One entry per CDR3 protein results from TCRdb running MiXCR on the 5' RACE reads. Of hundreds of thousands of distinct CDR3 sequences listed, approximately 60% are singletons. Comment on this clonotype: The target antigen is unknown.

The sequenced sample was blood. The clonotype was recovered from a middle-aged man in good health. The V gene is TRBV5-1, the J gene TRBJ2-1; 8 bases agree with TRBD1. The CDR3 coding sequence is TGCGCCAGCAGTCTCACAGGGGGATATAACAATGAGCAGTTCTTC. It is translated as CASSLTGGYNNEQFF.